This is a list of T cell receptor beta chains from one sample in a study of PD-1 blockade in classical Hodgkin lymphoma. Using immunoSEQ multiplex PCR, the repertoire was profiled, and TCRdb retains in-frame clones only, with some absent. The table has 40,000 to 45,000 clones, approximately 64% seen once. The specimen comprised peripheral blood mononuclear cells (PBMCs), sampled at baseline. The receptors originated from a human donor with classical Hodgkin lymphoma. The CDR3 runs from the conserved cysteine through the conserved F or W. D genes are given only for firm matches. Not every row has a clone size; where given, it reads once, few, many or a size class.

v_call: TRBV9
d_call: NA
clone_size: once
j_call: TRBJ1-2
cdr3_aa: CASSLQGRGNYGYTF
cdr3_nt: TGTGCCAGCAGCTTGCAGGGGCGGGGTAACTATGGCTACACCTTC

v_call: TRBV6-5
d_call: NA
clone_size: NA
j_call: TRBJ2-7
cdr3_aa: CASSYEASLSYEQYF
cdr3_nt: TGTGCCAGCAGTTACGAGGCTAGTCTCTCCTACGAGCAGTACTTC

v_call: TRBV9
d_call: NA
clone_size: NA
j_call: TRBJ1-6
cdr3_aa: CASSVRGSYNSPLHF
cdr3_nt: TGTGCCAGCAGCGTCCGGGGTTCCTATAATTCACCCCTCCACTTT

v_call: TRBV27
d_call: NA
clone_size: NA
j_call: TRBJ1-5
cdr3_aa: CASSFFSGSQPQHF
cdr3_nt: TGTGCCAGCAGTTTTTTTTCGGGGAGTCAGCCCCAGCATTTT

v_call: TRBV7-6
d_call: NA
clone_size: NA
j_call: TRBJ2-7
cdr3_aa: CASSLAAESSYEQYF
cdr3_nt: TGTGCCAGCAGCTTAGCCGCTGAGAGCTCCTACGAGCAGTACTTC

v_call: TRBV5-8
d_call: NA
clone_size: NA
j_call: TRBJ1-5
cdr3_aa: CASSLGGRGVQPQHF
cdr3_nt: TGTGCCAGCAGCTTGGGGGGGCGAGGGGTTCAGCCCCAGCATTTT

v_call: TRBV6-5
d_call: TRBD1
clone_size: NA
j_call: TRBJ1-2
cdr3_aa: CASSYGGDSQNYGYTF
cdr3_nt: TGTGCCAGCAGTTACGGGGGGGACAGCCAGAACTATGGCTACACCTTC

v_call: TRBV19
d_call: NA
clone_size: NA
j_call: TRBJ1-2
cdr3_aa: CASREEGSGNYGYTF
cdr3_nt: TGTGCCAGTAGAGAGGAGGGGTCGGGTAACTATGGCTACACCTTC

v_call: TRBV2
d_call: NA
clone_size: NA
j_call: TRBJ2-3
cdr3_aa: CASTTKSTSRF
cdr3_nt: TGTGCCAGCACCACAAAATCCACTAGTAGGTTT

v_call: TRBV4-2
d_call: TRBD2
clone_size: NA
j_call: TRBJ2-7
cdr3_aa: CASSQDQAGLAGFRTSYEQYF
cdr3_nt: TGTGCCAGCAGCCAAGATCAGGCGGGACTAGCGGGATTCCGTACCTCCTACGAGCAGTACTTC

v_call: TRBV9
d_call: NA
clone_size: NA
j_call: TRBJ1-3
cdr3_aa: CASSVDEGTGNTIYF
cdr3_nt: TGTGCCAGCAGCGTAGATGAGGGGACTGGAAACACCATATATTTT

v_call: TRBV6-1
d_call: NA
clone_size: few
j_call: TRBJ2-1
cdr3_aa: CASSTGLSYNEQFF
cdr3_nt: TGTGCCAGCAGCACAGGGCTTTCCTACAATGAGCAGTTCTTC

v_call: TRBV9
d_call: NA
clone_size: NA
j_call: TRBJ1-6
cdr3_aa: CASSFNRDGEPNSPLHF
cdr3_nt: TGTGCCAGCAGCTTTAACCGGGACGGCGAACCTAATTCACCCCTCCACTTT